Listed below are T cell receptor beta chains from one sample, sequenced in a study of T cells in Graves' hyperthyroidism and ophthalmopathy. TCRdb analysed the multiplex PCR reads with MiXCR anew, one entry per CDR3 protein. This table holds around 340,000 distinct CDR3 sequences, 15% to 20% found once. The sample was blood. These receptors all come from a man aged 30-40 years with Graves' hyperthyroidism. The CDR3 runs from the conserved cysteine through the conserved F or W. The D gene is left open where the match is weak. The size field is filled for only some rows; it gives once, few, many or a size class.

many,TRBV5-1,TRBD2,TRBJ2-1,TGCGCCAGCAGCTTTGGGGCCGGGACTAGCGGGGATGAGCAGTTCTTC,CASSFGAGTSGDEQFF
many,TRBV2,TRBD1,TRBJ1-1,TGTGCCAGCTGCGGACAGGGAGGTGCAGTTGGCACTGAAGCTTTCTTT,CASCGQGGAVGTEAFF
many,TRBV29-1,-,TRBJ1-3,TGCAGCGTAGCCGGGACCGGGACCCCTGGAAACACCATATATTTT,CSVAGTGTPGNTIYF
many,TRBV18,TRBD2,TRBJ2-1,TGTGCCAGCTCCCCAGGACTAGCGAACGGGAATGAGCAGTTCTTC,CASSPGLANGNEQFF
many,TRBV19,-,TRBJ2-1,TGTGCCAGTAGTATTAAGCCGAGCTTCTACAATGAGCAGTTCTTC,CASSIKPSFYNEQFF
-,TRBV6-1,TRBD2,TRBJ2-7,TGTGCCAGCAGGACTAGCGGGAGAGTCGAGCAGTACTTC,CASRTSGRVEQYF
many,TRBV7-6,TRBD2,TRBJ2-2,TGTGCCAGCAGCTTCCCTAGCGGGACCTCGAACACCGGGGAGCTGTTTTTT,CASSFPSGTSNTGELFF
many,TRBV30,-,TRBJ1-2,TGTGCCTGGAGACGGAACCATTTTGATGGCTACACCTTC,CAWRRNHFDGYTF
many,TRBV12-3/TRBV12-4,TRBD1,TRBJ1-5,TGTGCCAGCAGTCGCAGGGACAGGGGCCTCGGCCAGCCCCAGCATTTT,CASSRRDRGLGQPQHF
many,TRBV5-1,-,TRBJ2-3,TGCGCCAGCTACCGAGACTCTCCCAGCACAGATACGCAGTATTTT,CASYRDSPSTDTQYF
many,TRBV28,TRBD2,TRBJ2-1,TGTGCCAGCAGCTCCCCAATACTAGCGGGAGGAGGTGGTGAGCAGTTCTTC,CASSSPILAGGGGEQFF
many,TRBV12-3/TRBV12-4,-,TRBJ2-7,TGTGCCAGCAGTTACGGGGGAGATGATGAGCAGTACTTC,CASSYGGDDEQYF
many,TRBV5-1,-,TRBJ2-7,TGCGCCAGCAGCTTGGTTGCCACCTACGAGCAGTACTTC,CASSLVATYEQYF
few,TRBV7-9,TRBD1,TRBJ2-7,TGTGCCAGCAGCTGGGGGACAGGAGGCTCCTACGAGCAGTACTTC,CASSWGTGGSYEQYF
many,TRBV12-3/TRBV12-4,-,TRBJ2-7,TGTGCCAGCAGTTTAACGCAGCCCCCCTACGAGCAGTACTTC,CASSLTQPPYEQYF
-,TRBV11-2,-,TRBJ2-3,TGTGCCAGCAGCTTAACGGCAGCGGGTACGCAGTATTTT,CASSLTAAGTQYF
many,TRBV2,-,TRBJ1-2,TGTGCCAGCAGTCTTCAGGACAGATCTGGCTACACCTTC,CASSLQDRSGYTF
many,TRBV11-3,TRBD2,TRBJ2-5,TGTGCCAGCAGCCGTGGGAATACGGGAGGGTCAGAGACCCAGTACTTC,CASSRGNTGGSETQYF
many,TRBV12-3/TRBV12-4,-,TRBJ2-1,TGTGCCAGCAGTCCCTATGCCGGGGACAATGAGCAGTTCTTC,CASSPYAGDNEQFF
-,TRBV30,TRBD1,TRBJ2-1,TGTACCTGGAGTCTAACAGGGGTAGGGTTCTTC,CTWSLTGVGFF
many,TRBV2,-,TRBJ1-2,TGTGCCAGCAGTGAAGGCGATGGGGGCGAAGACGGCTACACCTTC,CASSEGDGGEDGYTF
-,TRBV7-2,TRBD2,TRBJ2-5,TGTGCCAGCAGCTTAGAAGGAGCGGGAGGACTCTGGGAGACCCAGTACTTC,CASSLEGAGGLWETQYF
many,TRBV10-3,-,TRBJ1-1,TGTGCCATCAGTGAGTCGAGGGAAGTGAGCACTGAAGCTTTCTTT,CAISESREVSTEAFF
many,TRBV3-1,TRBD2,TRBJ2-1,TGTGCCAGCAGCCCTCTCGGGAGGGAGCAGTTCTTC,CASSPLGREQFF
few,TRBV7-2,-,TRBJ1-3,TGTGCCAGCAGCTTTTCGGGGGGAACGGGTGGAAACACCATATATTTT,CASSFSGGTGGNTIYF
many,TRBV27,TRBD2,TRBJ2-5,TGTGCCAGCAGTTGGGAGGGTCGGGGAGAGACCCAGTACTTC,CASSWEGRGETQYF
many,TRBV12-3/TRBV12-4,TRBD2,TRBJ2-7,TGTGCCAGCAGCTTGTCCGGCGGGGGGTCGTACGAGCAGTACTTC,CASSLSGGGSYEQYF
many,TRBV12-3/TRBV12-4,-,TRBJ2-1,TGTGCCAGCAGCTCGGACTCGACCTACACTGAGCAGTTCTTC,CASSSDSTYTEQFF
few,TRBV12-3/TRBV12-4,-,TRBJ2-3,TGTGCCAGCAGGTCCCCCTGGGGCACAGATACGCAGTATTTT,CASRSPWGTDTQYF
many,TRBV6-1,-,TRBJ2-7,TGTGCCAGCAAACTGGGGTTAACCGGGTTCGAGCAGTACTTC,CASKLGLTGFEQYF
many,TRBV7-2,-,TRBJ2-1,TGTGCCAGCAGCTCGGAGAATGAGCAGTTCTTC,CASSSENEQFF
many,TRBV20-1,-,TRBJ1-5,TGCAGTGCTAGAGAAGGAGGGGATAGCAATCAGCCCCAGCATTTT,CSAREGGDSNQPQHF
-,TRBV18,TRBD2,TRBJ2-3,TGTGCCAGCTCACCTCGCCAGCGGGAGTCAGCAGATACGCAGTATTTT,CASSPRQRESADTQYF
few,TRBV24-1,-,TRBJ2-1,TGTGCCACCAGTGATCCTACCGGGATAAACAATGAGCAGTTCTTC,CATSDPTGINNEQFF
many,TRBV3-1,-,TRBJ2-7,TGTGCCAGCAGCCAAGACGGGCCTTACGAGCAGTACTTC,CASSQDGPYEQYF
few,TRBV7-9,-,TRBJ1-5,TGTGCCAGCAGCTTAGAAGTCTTTCAGCCCCAGCATTTT,CASSLEVFQPQHF
many,TRBV7-2,-,TRBJ2-2,TGTGCCAGCAGCTTATTCCCCGGGGAGCTGTTTTTT,CASSLFPGELFF
-,TRBV3-1,TRBD1,TRBJ2-3,TGTGCCAGCACCCAGACAGGGCGTAGCACAGATACGCAGTATTTT,CASTQTGRSTDTQYF
-,TRBV29-1,-,TRBJ2-7,TGCAGCGTGAGGGGGGGTCTTACCTACGAGCAGTACTTC,CSVRGGLTYEQYF
-,TRBV6-5,-,TRBJ2-1,TGTGCCAGCAGTTACTCCGAGACACTCAATGAGCAGTTCTTC,CASSYSETLNEQFF
-,TRBV7-6,TRBD1,TRBJ2-1,TGTGCCAGCAGTACAGCCGACAGGGATCAGCAGTTCTTC,CASSTADRDQQFF
-,TRBV12-5,TRBD2,TRBJ2-3,TGTGCTAGTGGTAGATCGGGAGGGCCAGGAGATACGCAGTATTTT,CASGRSGGPGDTQYF
-,TRBV24-1,-,TRBJ2-2,TGTGCCACCAGAGTTGCGGGATCCGGGGAGCTGTTTTTT,CATRVAGSGELFF
few,TRBV6-1,TRBD2,TRBJ2-5,TGTGCCAGCAGTGAACGACGAACATACGGAGCGGGAGTAAAGTACTTC,CASSERRTYGAGVKYF
few,TRBV11-3,TRBD2,TRBJ2-1,TGTGCCAGCAGACATAGGACAGCGGGAGGGCCCAATGAGCAGTTCTTC,CASRHRTAGGPNEQFF
-,TRBV3-1,-,TRBJ1-6,TGTGCCAGCAGCCCAGGGTATAGGAGTTCACCCCTCCACTTT,CASSPGYRSSPLHF
many,TRBV11-3,-,TRBJ2-7,TGTGCCAGCAGCTTGCCGGGGCTCGGAGAGCAGTACTTC,CASSLPGLGEQYF
-,TRBV29-1,-,TRBJ1-2,TGCAGCGTTGGCGGCGGAGCTAACTATGGCTACACCTTC,CSVGGGANYGYTF
-,TRBV5-1,-,TRBJ1-1,TGCGCCAGCAGCTCGGGAGCGGGGGGGAACACTGAAGCTTTCTTT,CASSSGAGGNTEAFF
-,TRBV7-2,TRBD2,TRBJ2-1,TGTGCCAGCAGCAAAACCGGGACTAATTACAATGAGCAGTTCTTC,CASSKTGTNYNEQFF
many,TRBV12-3/TRBV12-4,TRBD1,TRBJ2-5,TGTGCCAGCAGACCAAGACAGGGAGTGGGAGAGACCCAGTACTTC,CASRPRQGVGETQYF